This section outlines one T cell receptor beta chain sequence together with its context. This receptor's antigen is unknown. It has no much larger one-base neighbor in the sample; base qualities were not kept. The entry originates in a study of CD8 T cells in ankylosing spondylitis (dated by TCRdb to the late 2010s). About the investigation overall: The study profiled T cell receptor beta repertoires in healthy donors and ankylosing spondylitis patients to find disease-linked TCR variants. Peripheral blood samples were taken, and synovial fluid was additionally collected from ankylosing spondylitis patients. The whole study cohort included under 140 healthy donors and 25 or so ankylosing spondylitis patients. The study at large found these results: A TCR beta motif made up of seven or eight highly homologous amino acid variants appeared to be characteristic of blood from ankylosing spondylitis patients. Some of the motif variants had been reported before in the synovial fluid and blood of reactive arthritis patients, a finding that suggests common disease-initiation mechanisms. The disease-linked clones had a CD8+ phenotype and were found at relatively low frequencies in peripheral blood. According to the report, matched synovial fluid samples from ankylosing spondylitis patients were significantly enriched for the disease-linked clones.

TCRdb shows the sequencer as Illumina HiSeq 2500. Quantitative 5'-RACE with molecular barcodes was used to prepare TCR beta libraries. Concerning the study's data processing: A new computational method, built on a probabilistic model of VDJ rearrangement, was used to identify disease-linked TCR variants. Using fastp trimming at Q25 and MiXCR clonotype assembly, TCRdb reanalyzed the public sequencing data and kept in-frame beta chains. Merged by CDR3 protein, the rows form single entries marked with the most common genes and DNA. The V and J calls were not made by the authors but by TCRdb's processing. The sample yields 750,000 to 850,000 distinct CDR3 sequences; approximately 12% were counted once. The ten largest make up approximately 0.51% of the sample. The CDR3 numbers 12 residues from cysteine through phenylalanine. Of all the DNA, just the CDR3 is kept, 36 bases in frame from base 1. Unmatched junction bases come to 5, with V trimmed by 3 bases and J by 14 bases. For CDR1 and CDR2, the germline V gene (reference sequence) lists LNHDA and SQIVND.

This clonotype originated in a male donor with ankylosing spondylitis. The chain employs TRBV19 and TRBJ2-2, with TRBD1 matching 8 junction bases. Sequencing was performed on blood, either unsorted or a sorted T cell fraction (not recorded which). The DNA sequence reads TGTGCCAGTAGTATGACCAGGGGGCGACTGTTTTTT. Translated, this gives CASSMTRGRLFF.